This T cell receptor (beta chain) was captured by sequencing in a study of CD8 T cells in ankylosing spondylitis. Overall study findings and caveats: Typical of ankylosing spondylitis blood, it appeared, was a TCR beta motif of under 10 highly homologous variants. Disease-linked clones were found to be CD8+ and relatively rare in peripheral blood.

MiXCR, run by TCRdb on the 5' RACE reads, gives a single entry per CDR3 protein. The sample has around 540,000 distinct CDR3 sequences, 9.5% to 15% seen once. Details on this clonotype: Its specificity is not known.

V lost 3 bases and J lost 3, with 10 bases in between. There are 13 residues in the CDR3. Per germline, CDR1 DFQATT and CDR2 SNEGSKA (reference sequence). The TCR comes from a male donor with ankylosing spondylitis. Source material: blood, either unsorted or a sorted T cell fraction (not recorded which). J is TRBJ2-3 and V is TRBV20-1; possible D gene TRBD2, 5 bases. Here the CDR3 DNA reads TGCAGTGCTAGCCATCCGGGGACAGATACGCAGTATTTT. This codes for CSASHPGTDTQYF.